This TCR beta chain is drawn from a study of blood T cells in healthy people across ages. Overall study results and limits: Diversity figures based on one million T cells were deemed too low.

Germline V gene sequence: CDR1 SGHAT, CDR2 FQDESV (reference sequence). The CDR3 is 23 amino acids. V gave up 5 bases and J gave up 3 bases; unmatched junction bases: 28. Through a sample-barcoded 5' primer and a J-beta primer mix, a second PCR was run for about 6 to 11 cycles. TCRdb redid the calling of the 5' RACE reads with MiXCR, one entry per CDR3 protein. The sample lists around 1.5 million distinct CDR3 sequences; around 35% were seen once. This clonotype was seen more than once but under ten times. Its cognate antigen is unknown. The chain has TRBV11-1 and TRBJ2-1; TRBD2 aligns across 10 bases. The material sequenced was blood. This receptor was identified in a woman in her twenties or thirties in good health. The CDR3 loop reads CASSLRLPGNSGGPHWIYNEQFF. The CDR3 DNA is TGTGCCAGCAGCCTACGACTCCCAGGGAATAGCGGGGGGCCCCATTGGATCTACAATGAGCAGTTCTTC. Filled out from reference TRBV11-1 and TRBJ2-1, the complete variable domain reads EAEVAQSPRYKITEKSQAVAFWCDPISGHATLYWYRQILGQGPELLVQFQDESVVDDSQLPKDRFSAERLKGVDSTLKIQPAELGDSAMYLCASSLRLPGNSGGPHWIYNEQFFGPGTRLTVL.